Included here is one TCR beta chain sequence, with context. The sample comes from a study of control samples from healthy donors and cancer patients. CDR1 SGHRS and CDR2 YFSETQ come from the germline V gene. The CDR3 contains 16 residues. V was cut by 0 bases and J by 0 bases, with 9 bases left in between. Sequencing used immunoSEQ multiplex PCR; TCRdb keeps in-frame clones, though not all of them. Altogether 90,000 or so clones are present, roughly 90% being singletons, with the ten largest covering about an eighth. The V call is TRBV5-1, the J call TRBJ2-2; no definite D call. The sequence was obtained from a woman in her seventies in good health. The sample consisted of blood. For the CDR3, the DNA is TGCGCCAGCAGCTTGGGTACTAACGCGAACACCGGGGAGCTGTTTTTT. Its protein product is CASSLGTNANTGELFF.